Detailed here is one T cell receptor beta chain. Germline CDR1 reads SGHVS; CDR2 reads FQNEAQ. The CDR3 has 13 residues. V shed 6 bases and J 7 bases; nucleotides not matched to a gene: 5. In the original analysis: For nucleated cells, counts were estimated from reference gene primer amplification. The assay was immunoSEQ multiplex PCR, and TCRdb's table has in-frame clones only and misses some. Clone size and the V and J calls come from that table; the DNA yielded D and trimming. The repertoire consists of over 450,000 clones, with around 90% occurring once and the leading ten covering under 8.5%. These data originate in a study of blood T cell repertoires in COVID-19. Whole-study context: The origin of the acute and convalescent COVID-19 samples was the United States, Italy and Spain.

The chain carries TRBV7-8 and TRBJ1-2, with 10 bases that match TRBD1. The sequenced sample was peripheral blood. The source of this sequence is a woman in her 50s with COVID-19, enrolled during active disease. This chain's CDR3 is CASRPGTGAGYTF. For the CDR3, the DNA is TGTGCCAGCAGGCCCGGGACAGGGGCTGGCTACACCTTC.